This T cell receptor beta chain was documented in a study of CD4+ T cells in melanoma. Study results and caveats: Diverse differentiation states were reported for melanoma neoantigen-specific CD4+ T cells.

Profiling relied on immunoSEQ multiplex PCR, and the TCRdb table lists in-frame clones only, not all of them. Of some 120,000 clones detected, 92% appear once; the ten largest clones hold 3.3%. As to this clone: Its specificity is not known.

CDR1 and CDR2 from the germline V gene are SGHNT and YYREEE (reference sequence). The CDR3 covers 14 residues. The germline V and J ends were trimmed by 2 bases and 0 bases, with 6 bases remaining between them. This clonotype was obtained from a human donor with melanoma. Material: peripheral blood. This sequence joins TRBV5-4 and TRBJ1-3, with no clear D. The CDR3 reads CASSFEISGNTIYF. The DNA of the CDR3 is TGTGCCAGCAGCTTTGAGATCTCTGGAAACACCATATATTTT. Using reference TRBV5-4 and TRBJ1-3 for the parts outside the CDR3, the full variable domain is ETGVTQSPTHLIKTRGQQVTLRCSSQSGHNTVSWYQQALGQGPQFIFQYYREEENGRGNFPPRFSGLQFPNYSSELNVNALELDDSALYLCASSFEISGNTIYFGEGSWLTVV.